Each of the 7 T cell receptor beta chains below was sequenced from the same sample in a study of T cells in Graves' hyperthyroidism and ophthalmopathy. What was amplified from RNA transcripts were TCR beta CDR3 regions. A first-round RT-PCR of the TCR CDR3 used the HTBI primer set. Using its own MiXCR run on the multiplex PCR reads, TCRdb lists one record per CDR3 protein. The table has about 560,000 distinct CDR3 sequences, about 45% seen once. The sequencing input was peripheral blood or thyroid tissue (not recorded which). These receptors originate from a young woman with Graves' hyperthyroidism.

This clonotype was detected ten times or more. The chain links TRBV2 to TRBJ2-5; the match to TRBD2 covers 10 bases. The CDR3 sequence is 14 residues long. Germline CDR1 is SNHLY and CDR2 is FYNNEI. The V gene end was trimmed by 6 bases and the J gene end by 3 bases; junction bases not matched to a gene: 4. CDR3 amino acids: CASRYGTSEETQYF. As DNA, the CDR3 is TGTGCCAGCAGATACGGGACTAGCGAAGAGACCCAGTACTTC.

Details on this clonotype: A read error may be the cause here, since a much bigger clone is one base away. Since the CDR3 does not end with the conserved phenylalanine or tryptophan, this likely comes from a read error. The chain has TRBV11-3 and TRBJ1-1; D might be TRBD1 (5 bases). This CDR3 has 14 residues. V was cut by 3 bases and J by 6 bases, with 14 bases left in between. CDR1 and CDR2 from the germline V gene are SGHNT and YENEEA. DNA of the CDR3: TGTGCCAGCAGCTTGGCCCAGGGCGCGGCTGAAGCTTTCCTT. This codes for CASSLAQGAAEAFL.

This chain uses TRBV7-4 with TRBJ2-7, with D perhaps being TRBD1 or TRBD2 (5 bases each). This CDR3 is 13 amino acids long. Trimming shortened V by 5 bases and J by 7 bases, and 15 bases separated the two germline ends. Germline-derived CDR1 and CDR2 are SGHVT and SQSDAQ. CDR3 sequence: CASSEGTPGEQYF. In nucleotides, the CDR3 is TGTGCCAGCAGCGAAGGGACCCCCGGTGAGCAGTACTTC.

The chain has TRBV20-1 and TRBJ2-7; 8 bases match TRBD2. This CDR3 has 15 residues. V lost 3 bases and J lost 2; bases outside the gene matches: 9. Germline V lookup: CDR1 DFQATT, CDR2 SNEGSKA (reference sequence). For the CDR3, the DNA is TGCAGTGCTAGTGCCCTACTAGCGGATACCTACGAGCAGTACTTC. Its protein product is CSASALLADTYEQYF.

The sample holds a few counts of this clonotype. This rearrangement joins TRBV20-1 to TRBJ2-7; 14 bases map to TRBD2. This CDR3 comprises 19 residues. The V segment lost 3 bases and the J segment 9 bases; nucleotides outside the gene matches: 22. Per the germline V gene, CDR1 is DFQATT and CDR2 is SNEGSKA (reference sequence). This CDR3 is CSARRKRASGLAGDPGQYF. The CDR3 DNA reads TGCAGTGCTAGGCGTAAGAGGGCATCGGGACTAGCGGGAGATCCCGGGCAGTACTTC.

This clonotype has more than one count but fewer than ten. V and J are TRBV7-2 and TRBJ2-7; 10 positions agree with TRBD2. Germline V gene lookup returns CDR1 SGHTA and CDR2 FQGNSA. CDR3 length: 16 amino acids. Trimming cost V 2 bases and J 6 bases; bases outside gene matches: 10. CDR3 residues: CASSLRLAGDWSEQYF. CDR3 sequence (DNA): TGTGCCAGCAGCTTAAGGCTAGCGGGAGATTGGAGCGAGCAGTACTTC.

Details on this clonotype: This may be a read error: a much more frequent sequence differs by one nucleotide. As the CDR3 is not closed by the conserved phenylalanine or tryptophan, this likely results from a read error. The CDR3: CATSGTGVGNQPQHL. CDR3 nucleotide sequence: TGTGCCACCAGCGGGACAGGGGTTGGCAATCAGCCCCAGCATCTT. This chain links TRBV24-1 with TRBJ1-5; TRBD1 agrees at 10 bases. CDR3 length: 15 residues. Germline V gene sequence: CDR1 KGHDR, CDR2 SFDVKD. The J segment lost 2 bases and the V segment lost 7 bases, leaving 4 bases of the junction unmatched.